This TCR beta chain came from a study of blood T cell repertoires in COVID-19. Study context: The origin of the acute and convalescent COVID-19 samples was the United States, Italy and Spain.

Generated by immunoSEQ multiplex PCR, the TCRdb table keeps only in-frame clones and is missing some. The table shows under 300,000 clones, with 70% to 90% occurring only once. J was trimmed by 4 bases and V by 0 bases; bases with no gene match: 9. Germline V gene sequence: CDR1 LGHDT, CDR2 YNNKEL (reference sequence). CDR3 length: 18 residues. Sequencing was done on a sample of peripheral blood. The source of this sequence is a woman aged 40 to 50 who had recovered from COVID-19. The chain uses TRBV3-1 (or the pseudogene TRBV3-2) and TRBJ2-3; 11 positions match TRBD2. CDR3 in amino acids: CASSQDWVAGGPADTQYF. The DNA for the CDR3 is TGTGCCAGCAGCCAAGATTGGGTAGCGGGAGGGCCTGCAGATACGCAGTATTTT.